Below, 3 T cell receptor beta chains from the same sample are listed, as sequenced in a study of shared clonotypes between healthy human individuals. Naive CD8 isolation took CD45RO-negative cells positively selected for CCR7 and excluded terminally differentiated effector memory CD45RA+ cells. Measured with immunoSEQ multiplex PCR; TCRdb has only the in-frame clones, and not every one. The sample contains hundreds of thousands of clones, 90% to 95% of which appear only once. The material sequenced was naive CD8+ T cells sorted from blood. The receptor source for this set is a woman aged 25 to 39 in good health.

V is TRBV9 and J is TRBJ2-5; D might be TRBD1 or TRBD2, each matching 5 bases. Trimming took off 0 bases at V and 5 bases at J, with 17 bases between the two ends. The CDR3 is made up of 16 amino acids. Germline V gene sequence: CDR1 SGDLS, CDR2 YYNGEE. The CDR3 here is CASSVAGFQGRETQYF. The DNA of the CDR3 is TGTGCCAGCAGCGTAGCGGGGTTCCAGGGAAGGGAGACCCAGTACTTC.

The chain uses TRBV19 and TRBJ2-2; 7 bases match TRBD2. Looked up from germline, CDR1 is LNHDA and CDR2 is SQIVND (reference sequence). V gave up 2 bases and J gave up 1 base; unmatched junction bases: 10. The CDR3 runs 18 residues. CDR3 nucleotide sequence: TGTGCCAGTAGTATAAAAAGGTTGTCTAGCGGGAACACCGGGGAGCTGTTTTTT. Its translation is CASSIKRLSSGNTGELFF.

The chain joins TRBV7-8 to TRBJ1-1, with TRBD1 identical over 7 bases. Germline trimming cut 1 base from V and 8 bases from J; bases unmatched to any gene: 1. Per the germline V gene, CDR1 is SGHVS and CDR2 is FQNEAQ. The CDR3 is made up of 12 amino acids. CDR3 sequence reads: CASSLGDREAFF. Here the CDR3 DNA reads TGTGCCAGCAGCTTAGGGGACAGAGAAGCTTTCTTT.